Following are 3 T cell receptor beta chains from one sample sequenced in a study of blood T cell repertoires in COVID-19. Assay used: immunoSEQ multiplex PCR; TCRdb lists only in-frame clones, some missing. Here the sample spans a few hundred thousand clones, roughly 85% being singletons. The sample was peripheral blood. Receptor source: a human donor in a cohort sampled during active COVID-19.

This chain links TRBV24-1 with TRBJ2-3, with a weak D call TRBD1 (5 bases). Trimming removed 4 bases at V and 1 base at J, with 11 bases between. This CDR3 has 15 amino acids. Looked up from germline, CDR1 is KGHDR and CDR2 is SFDVKD. CDR3 coding DNA: TGTGCCACCAGTGAAAGGGGCGTCGGCACAGATACGCAGTATTTT. The encoded protein is CATSERGVGTDTQYF.

V gene TRBV27 combines with J gene TRBJ2-3, with a tentative D call TRBD1 (6 bases). Germline-derived CDR1 and CDR2 are MNHEY and SMNVEV (reference sequence). The CDR3 runs 14 residues. V lost 2 bases, J lost 3 bases, and 9 bases lay in between. The CDR3 nucleotides read TGTGCCAGCAGTTTAAGGGGGTCGACAGATACGCAGTATTTT. Protein product: CASSLRGSTDTQYF.

In its sample, this clone was seen a few times. The chain joins TRBV20-1 to TRBJ2-3; maybe TRBD1 (6 bases). This CDR3 has 12 amino acids. The ends were cut back, 3 bases at V and 3 bases at J, with 7 bases in the middle. The germline V gene has CDR1 DFQATT and CDR2 SNEGSKA (reference sequence). The CDR3 here is CSASGTTDTQYF. Written as DNA, the CDR3 is TGCAGTGCTAGTGGGACAACAGATACGCAGTATTTT.